Listed below are T cell receptor beta chains from one sample, sequenced in a study of blood T cell repertoires in COVID-19. The table came from immunoSEQ multiplex PCR; TCRdb's copy has only in-frame clones and leaves some out. The table has about 400,000 clones, around 92% seen once. Sequenced material: peripheral blood. These receptor sequences come from a man aged 40-49 years with acute or convalescent COVID-19. CDR3s include the opening cysteine and the closing phenylalanine or tryptophan. Each record gives: clone size, J gene, V gene, D gene, CDR3 DNA, CDR3 protein. D genes are given only for firm matches. Rows give clone size only sometimes, using once, few, many, or a class for an expanded clone.

once	TRBJ1-1	TRBV3-1/TRBV3-2	.	TGTGCCAGCAGCCCGACAGTAGGCACTGAAGCTTTCTTT	CASSPTVGTEAFF
.	TRBJ2-7	TRBV27	TRBD1	TGTGCCAGCAGTTTAGTCTTCGGGACAGGGGGCCCCTACGAGCAGTACTTC	CASSLVFGTGGPYEQYF
.	TRBJ2-1	TRBV6-5	.	TGTGCCAGCAGTTACTCCCCAGATCTGTTCTACAATGAGCAGTTCTTC	CASSYSPDLFYNEQFF
.	TRBJ1-2	TRBV7-9	.	TGTGCCAGCAGCTTAGCCGAGACAGCTCCCATCTATGGCTACACCTTC	CASSLAETAPIYGYTF
.	TRBJ2-3	TRBV7-2	TRBD1	TGTGCCAGCAGCTTCGACAGGGGGATGACAGATACGCAGTATTTT	CASSFDRGMTDTQYF
.	TRBJ1-1	TRBV9	TRBD1	TGTGCCAGCAGCCCTGGGACAGCTCCTTACACTGAAGCTTTCTTT	CASSPGTAPYTEAFF
.	TRBJ1-2	TRBV2	.	TGTGCCAGCAGCCCAACAGGGAACTATGGCTACACCTTC	CASSPTGNYGYTF
once	TRBJ2-7	TRBV11-3	.	TGTGCCAGCAGCTTAGATCGGGGGTACGAGCAGTACTTC	CASSLDRGYEQYF
.	TRBJ1-4	TRBV30	.	TGTGCCTGGAGTGGCCGGGGTGAAAAACTGTTTTTT	CAWSGRGEKLFF
.	TRBJ1-1	TRBV18	TRBD1	TGTGCCAGCTCACCGCTGACAGGGGATTTGAGCACTGAAGCTTTCTTT	CASSPLTGDLSTEAFF
.	TRBJ1-1	TRBV6-5	.	TGTGCCAGCAGTTACTCCGTCCAGGGTGTAACTGAAGCTTTCTTT	CASSYSVQGVTEAFF
once	TRBJ2-5	TRBV30	TRBD2	TGTGCCTGGAGTAACGGGGGGGGAGAGACCCAGTACTTC	CAWSNGGGETQYF
.	TRBJ2-5	TRBV13	TRBD2	TGTGCCAGCAGCTTAGGCGGTAGCGGGGGGCAAGAGACCCAGTACTTC	CASSLGGSGGQETQYF
.	TRBJ2-3	TRBV9	TRBD1	TGTGCCAGCAGCGCCCGGGACAGCTTCACAGATACGCAGTATTTT	CASSARDSFTDTQYF
.	TRBJ2-4	TRBV4-2	TRBD2	TGTGCCAGCAGCCAGGCGATAGCGGGAGATGGGGGCATTCAGTACTTC	CASSQAIAGDGGIQYF
.	TRBJ2-3	TRBV24-1	.	TGTGCCACCAGTGATAGAAGGCAGGGTTCAGATACGCAGTATTTT	CATSDRRQGSDTQYF
once	TRBJ1-1	TRBV5-4	.	TGTGCCAGCAGCTTGGTGCCAGGACAGAACACTGAAGCTTTCTTT	CASSLVPGQNTEAFF
once	TRBJ1-5	TRBV28	TRBD1	TGTGCCAGCAGTCCCGGGACAGCGAGAAATCAGCCCCAGCATTTT	CASSPGTARNQPQHF
.	TRBJ2-2	TRBV6-5	.	TGTGCCAGCAGTTTAAGCCGCGGGAACACCGGGGAGCTGTTTTTT	CASSLSRGNTGELFF
once	TRBJ2-3	TRBV20-1	.	TGCAGTGCTAGTGAAGGAGCAGATACGCAGTATTTT	CSASEGADTQYF
once	TRBJ2-7	TRBV6-5	TRBD1	TGTGCCAGCAGTTCCGATAGAACAGGGGGCTACGAGCAGTACTTC	CASSSDRTGGYEQYF
.	TRBJ2-7	TRBV7-6	TRBD2	TGTGCCAGCAGTCCCGGACTAGCGGGGGGCAATCTTTACGAGCAGTACTTC	CASSPGLAGGNLYEQYF
once	TRBJ2-5	TRBV7-2	TRBD2	TGTGCCAGCAGAGTGAAGCGGGGGGGCTTAGAGACCCAGTACTTC	CASRVKRGGLETQYF
once	TRBJ1-2	TRBV11-2	.	TGTGCCAGCAGCCCAACAGTGACCCTTACGAACTATGGCTACACCTTC	CASSPTVTLTNYGYTF
.	TRBJ1-5	TRBV19	.	TGTGCCAGTAGTACTAGAGAGGACAATCAGCCCCAGCATTTT	CASSTREDNQPQHF
.	TRBJ1-6	TRBV4-2	TRBD1	TGTGCCAGCAGCACACGTTTACAGGGGGCGCTTAATTCACCCCTCCACTTT	CASSTRLQGALNSPLHF
.	TRBJ1-2	TRBV7-9	.	TGTGCCAGCAGCCCCGCCGGGATCCATGGCTACACCTTC	CASSPAGIHGYTF
.	TRBJ2-1	TRBV5-6	TRBD2	TGTGCCAGCAGCCTAACTAGCGGTCAATCCTACAATGAGCAGTTCTTC	CASSLTSGQSYNEQFF
.	TRBJ2-5	TRBV28	TRBD1	TGTGCCAGCAGTTTAGGGGGGACAGGGGGTTCGGAGACCCAGTACTTC	CASSLGGTGGSETQYF
.	TRBJ2-7	TRBV24-1	.	TGTGCCACCAGCCAGTCAGGGATATGGTACTTC	CATSQSGIWYF
once	TRBJ1-4	TRBV4-1	TRBD1	TGCGCCAGCCGGAAGCGACAGGGGCCTAATGAAAAACTGTTTTTT	CASRKRQGPNEKLFF
.	TRBJ1-1	TRBV5-4	.	TGTGCCAGCAGCTTCACAGGGATTGAAGCTTTCTTT	CASSFTGIEAFF
once	TRBJ2-1	TRBV12-3/TRBV12-4	.	TGTGCCAGCAGTCTTCTCAATGAGCAGTTCTTC	CASSLLNEQFF
once	TRBJ1-5	TRBV9	TRBD1	TGTGCCAGCAGCCCAGGGACAGGTGGACAGCCCCAGCATTTT	CASSPGTGGQPQHF
.	TRBJ1-1	TRBV5-8	.	TGTGCCAGCAGCTTGGTCGTTACCGGACTGATGAACACTGAAGCTTTCTTT	CASSLVVTGLMNTEAFF